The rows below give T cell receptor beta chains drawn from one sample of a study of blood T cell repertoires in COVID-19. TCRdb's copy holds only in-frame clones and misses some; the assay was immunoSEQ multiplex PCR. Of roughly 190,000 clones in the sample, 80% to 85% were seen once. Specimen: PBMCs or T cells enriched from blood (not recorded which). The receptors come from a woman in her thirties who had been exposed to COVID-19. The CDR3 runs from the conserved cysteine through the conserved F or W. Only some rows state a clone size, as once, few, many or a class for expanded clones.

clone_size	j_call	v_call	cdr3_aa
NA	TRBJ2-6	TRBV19	CASSMTVGLSGANVLTF
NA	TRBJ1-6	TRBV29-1	CSVGESSYNSPLHF
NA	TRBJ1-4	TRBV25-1	CASSAPGGSGEKLFF
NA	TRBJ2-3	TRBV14	CASSLSGIRTDTQYF
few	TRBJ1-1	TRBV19	CASSPRQNSNTEAFF
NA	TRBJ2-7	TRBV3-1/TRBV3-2	CASSEGLAHEQYF
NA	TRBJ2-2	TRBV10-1	CASSEVVTSLAGELFF
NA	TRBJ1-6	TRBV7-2	CASSLVPGQGYSPLHF
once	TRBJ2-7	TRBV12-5	CASVSGRANEQYF
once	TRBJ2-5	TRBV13	CASKRGETQYF
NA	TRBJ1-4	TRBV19	CASSTGQSNEKLFF
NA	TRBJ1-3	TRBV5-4	CASSPGTGVPGNTIYF
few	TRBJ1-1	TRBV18	CASSPRDRGTEAFF
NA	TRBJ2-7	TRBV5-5	CASSLSSGGAKEQYF
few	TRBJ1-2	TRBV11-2	CASSETSYGYTF
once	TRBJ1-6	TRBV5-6	CASRFRGTGVGSPLHF
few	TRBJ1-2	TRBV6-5	CASSYQGGDGYGYTF
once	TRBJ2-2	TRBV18	CASSLQQGRGYTGELFF
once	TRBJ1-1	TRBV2	CASRQRRGPEAFF
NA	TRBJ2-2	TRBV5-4	CASSKGQGNTGELFF
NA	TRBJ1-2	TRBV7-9	CASSLGGTELYGYTF
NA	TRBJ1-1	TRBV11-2	CASSRGDTEAFF
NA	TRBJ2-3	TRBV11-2	CASSYGASDTQYF
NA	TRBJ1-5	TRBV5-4	CASSPGSNQPQHF
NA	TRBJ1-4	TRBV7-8	CASSVTKDSAANEKLFF
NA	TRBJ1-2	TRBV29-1	CSVSQGTGDKNYGYTF
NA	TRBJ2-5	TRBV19	CASSSGYRQGETQYF
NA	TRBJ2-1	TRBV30	CAWSVVQYERFF
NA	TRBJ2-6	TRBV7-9	CASKRSGSGSSGANVLTF
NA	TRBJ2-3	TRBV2	CASLEGARDTQYF
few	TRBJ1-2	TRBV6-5	CASSFGRGNANYGYTF
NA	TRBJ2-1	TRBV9	CASSASGLSYNEQFF
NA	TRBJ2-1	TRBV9	CASSVTSENEQFF
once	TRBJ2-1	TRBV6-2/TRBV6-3	CASSPTSGGTFTNEQFF
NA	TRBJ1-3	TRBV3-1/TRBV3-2	CASSQEGVLSGNTIYF
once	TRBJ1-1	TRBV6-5	CASRQMRRNTEAFF
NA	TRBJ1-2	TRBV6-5	CASSRSAEGGDGYTF
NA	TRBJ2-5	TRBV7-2	CASSPTSGAQETQYF
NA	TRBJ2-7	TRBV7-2	CASSLVGTSEREQYF
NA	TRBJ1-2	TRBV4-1	CASSQDRAGYGYTF
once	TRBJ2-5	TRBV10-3	CAISEFSRLAGQETQYF
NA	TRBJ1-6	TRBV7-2	CASSSTGTEVSPLHF
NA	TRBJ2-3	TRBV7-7	CASSFVRDPDTQYF
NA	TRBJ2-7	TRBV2	CASNNRVYEQYF
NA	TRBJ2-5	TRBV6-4	CASSPDSQETQYF
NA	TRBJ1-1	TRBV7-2	CASSFSTPGTEAFF
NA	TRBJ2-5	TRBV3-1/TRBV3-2	CASSHAGALQETQYF
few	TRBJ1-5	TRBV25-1	CASSDSGGNQPQHF